This TCR beta chain was observed in a study of regulatory T cells in long-lasting Graves disease. iRepertoire HTBI primers and Arm-PCR of CDR3 regions built TCR beta libraries. TCRdb reprocessed the multiplex PCR reads with MiXCR, giving one entry per CDR3 protein. The sample has a few hundred thousand distinct CDR3 sequences, 18% seen once. With 2 bases removed from V and 2 bases from J, the gap between germline ends came to 6 bases. Germline-derived CDR1 and CDR2 are SGHAT and FQNNGV. CDR3 length equals 13 residues. Time point noted: newly diagnosed GD, antithyroid drugs for less than 3 months. PBMC-derived RNA was used for the TCR library. Peripheral blood, at about 9 milliliters, went into EDTA tubes. This same sample was also part of a study on T cells in Graves' hyperthyroidism and ophthalmopathy.

J is TRBJ1-1 and V is TRBV11-2, with no clear D. The clonotype was recovered from a woman aged 25 to 39 with Graves disease. This sample comprised peripheral blood mononuclear cells (PBMCs), obtained at new diagnosis, from a patient treated with antithyroid drugs. The CDR3 here is CASSLRFNTEAFF. The CDR3 coding sequence is TGTGCCAGCAGCTTACGTTTTAACACTGAAGCTTTCTTT. Supplemented by reference TRBV11-2 and TRBJ1-1, the full variable domain reads EAGVAQSPRYKIIEKRQSVAFWCNPISGHATLYWYQQILGQGPKLLIQFQNNGVVDDSQLPKDRFSAERLKGVDSTLKIQPAKLEDSAVYLCASSLRFNTEAFFGQGTRLTVV.